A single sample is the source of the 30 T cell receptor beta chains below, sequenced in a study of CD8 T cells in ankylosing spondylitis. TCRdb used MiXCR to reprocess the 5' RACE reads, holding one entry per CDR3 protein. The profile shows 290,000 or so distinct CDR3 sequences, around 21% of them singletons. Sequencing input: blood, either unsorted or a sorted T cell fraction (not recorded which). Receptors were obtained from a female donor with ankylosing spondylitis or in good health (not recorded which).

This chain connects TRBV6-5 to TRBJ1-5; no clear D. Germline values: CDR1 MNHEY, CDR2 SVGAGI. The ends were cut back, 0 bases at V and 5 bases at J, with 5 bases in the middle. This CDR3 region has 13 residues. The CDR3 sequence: CASSYSEYQPQHF. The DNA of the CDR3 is TGTGCCAGCAGTTACTCAGAATATCAGCCCCAGCATTTT.

CDR3 region: CASRQMGYNEQFF. CDR3 bases: TGTGCCAGCAGACAGATGGGCTACAATGAGCAGTTCTTC. This chain links TRBV11-2 with TRBJ2-1; no clear D gene. The V end was cut by 6 bases, the J end by 3 bases, with 9 bases between. From germline, CDR1 is SGHAT and CDR2 FQNNGV. This CDR3 has 13 amino acids.

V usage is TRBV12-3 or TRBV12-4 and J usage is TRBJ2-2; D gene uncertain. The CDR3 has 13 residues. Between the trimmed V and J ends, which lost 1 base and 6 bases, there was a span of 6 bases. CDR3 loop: CASSLVLAGELFF. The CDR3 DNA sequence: TGTGCCAGCAGTTTAGTGTTGGCCGGGGAGCTGTTTTTT.

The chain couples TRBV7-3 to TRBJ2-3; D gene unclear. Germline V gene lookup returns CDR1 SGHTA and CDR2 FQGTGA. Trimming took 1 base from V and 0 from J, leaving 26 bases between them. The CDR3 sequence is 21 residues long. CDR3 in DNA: TGTGCCAGCAGCTTAATTAGCCCCCGGCCTCGCCTCGAATTTAGCACAGATACGCAGTATTTT. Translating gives CASSLISPRPRLEFSTDTQYF.

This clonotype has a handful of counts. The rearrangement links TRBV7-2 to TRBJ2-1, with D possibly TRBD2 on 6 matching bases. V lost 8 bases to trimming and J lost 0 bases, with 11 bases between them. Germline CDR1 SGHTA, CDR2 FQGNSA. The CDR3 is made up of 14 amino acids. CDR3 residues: CASGGAPSYNEQFF. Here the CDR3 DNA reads TGTGCCAGCGGAGGGGCGCCCTCCTACAATGAGCAGTTCTTC.

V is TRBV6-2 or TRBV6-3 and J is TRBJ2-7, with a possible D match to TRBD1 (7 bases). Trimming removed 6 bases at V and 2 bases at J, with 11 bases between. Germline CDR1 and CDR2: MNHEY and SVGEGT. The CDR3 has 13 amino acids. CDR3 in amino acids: CASRQGTPYEQYF. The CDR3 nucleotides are TGTGCCAGCAGACAGGGGACTCCCTACGAGCAGTACTTC.

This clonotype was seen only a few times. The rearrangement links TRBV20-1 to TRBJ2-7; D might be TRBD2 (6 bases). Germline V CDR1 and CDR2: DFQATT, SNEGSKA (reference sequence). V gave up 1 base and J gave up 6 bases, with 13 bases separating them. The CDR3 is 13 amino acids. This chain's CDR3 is CSARVFRGGEQYF. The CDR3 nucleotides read TGCAGTGCTAGAGTTTTTCGGGGAGGCGAGCAGTACTTC.

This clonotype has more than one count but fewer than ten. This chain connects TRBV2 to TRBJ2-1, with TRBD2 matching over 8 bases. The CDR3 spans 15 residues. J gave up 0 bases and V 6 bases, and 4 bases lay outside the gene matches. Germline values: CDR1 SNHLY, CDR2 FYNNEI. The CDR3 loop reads CASRREASSYNEQFF. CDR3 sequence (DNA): TGTGCCAGCAGGCGGGAGGCGAGCTCCTACAATGAGCAGTTCTTC.

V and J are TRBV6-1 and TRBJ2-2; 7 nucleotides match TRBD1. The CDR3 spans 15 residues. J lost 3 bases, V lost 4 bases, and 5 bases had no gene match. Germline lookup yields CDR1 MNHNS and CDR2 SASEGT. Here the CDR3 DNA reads TGTGCCAGCAGTGCCGGGACAGTATACACCGGGGAGCTGTTTTTT. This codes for CASSAGTVYTGELFF.

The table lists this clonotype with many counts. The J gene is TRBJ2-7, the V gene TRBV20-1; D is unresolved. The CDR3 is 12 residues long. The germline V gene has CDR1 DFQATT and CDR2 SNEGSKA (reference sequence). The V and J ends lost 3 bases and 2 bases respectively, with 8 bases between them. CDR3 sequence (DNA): TGCAGTGCTAGTGGCGTTACCTACGAGCAGTACTTC. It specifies CSASGVTYEQYF.

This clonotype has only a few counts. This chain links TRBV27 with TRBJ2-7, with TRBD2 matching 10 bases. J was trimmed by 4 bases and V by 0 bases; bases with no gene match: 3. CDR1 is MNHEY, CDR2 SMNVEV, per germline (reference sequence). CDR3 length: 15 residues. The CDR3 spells CASSLSLLAGYEQYF. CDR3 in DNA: TGTGCCAGCAGTTTATCGCTACTAGCGGGGTACGAGCAGTACTTC.

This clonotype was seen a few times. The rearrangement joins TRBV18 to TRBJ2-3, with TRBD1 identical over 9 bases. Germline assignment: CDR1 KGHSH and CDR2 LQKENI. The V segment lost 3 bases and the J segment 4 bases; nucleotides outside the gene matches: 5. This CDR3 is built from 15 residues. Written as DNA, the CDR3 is TGTGCCAGCTCACCCGGCGGGACAGGGTCAGATACGCAGTATTTT. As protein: CASSPGGTGSDTQYF.

CDR3 sequence reads: CASSVGTDSFSPLHF. DNA of the CDR3: TGTGCCAGCAGCGTCGGGACGGACTCATTTTCACCCCTCCACTTT. V and J are TRBV9 and TRBJ1-6; possibly TRBD1 for D (5 bases). V was trimmed by 2 bases and J by 9 bases, leaving 15 bases between them. The CDR3 loop spans 15 amino acids. Germline-derived CDR1 and CDR2 are SGDLS and YYNGEE. The variable domain in full, completed from reference TRBV9 and TRBJ1-6, reads DSGVTQTPKHLITATGQRVTLRCSPRSGDLSVYWYQQSLDQGLQFLIQYYNGEERAKGNILERFSAQQFPDLHSELNLSSLELGDSALYFCASSVGTDSFSPLHFGNGTRLTVT.

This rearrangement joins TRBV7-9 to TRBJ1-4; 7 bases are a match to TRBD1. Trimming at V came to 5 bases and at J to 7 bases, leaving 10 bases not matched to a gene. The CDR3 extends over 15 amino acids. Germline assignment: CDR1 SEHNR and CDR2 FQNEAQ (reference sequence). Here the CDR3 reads CASSHTGDFPEKLFF. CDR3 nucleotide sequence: TGTGCCAGCAGCCACACAGGGGACTTTCCTGAAAAACTGTTTTTT.

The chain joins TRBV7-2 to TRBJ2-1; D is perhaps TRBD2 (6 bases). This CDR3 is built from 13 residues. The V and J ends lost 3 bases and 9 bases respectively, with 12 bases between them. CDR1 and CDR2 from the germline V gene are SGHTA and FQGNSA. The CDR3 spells CASSFGGGGEQFF. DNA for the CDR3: TGTGCCAGCAGCTTCGGGGGAGGCGGTGAGCAGTTCTTC.

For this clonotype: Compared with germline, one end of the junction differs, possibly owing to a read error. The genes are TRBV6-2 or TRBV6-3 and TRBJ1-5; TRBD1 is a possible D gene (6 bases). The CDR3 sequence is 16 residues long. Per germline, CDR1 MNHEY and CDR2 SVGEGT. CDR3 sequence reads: CASTEGGAGPNQPQNF. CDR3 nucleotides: TGTGCCAGCACCGAGGGGGGTGCAGGGCCCAATCAGCCCCAGAATTTT.

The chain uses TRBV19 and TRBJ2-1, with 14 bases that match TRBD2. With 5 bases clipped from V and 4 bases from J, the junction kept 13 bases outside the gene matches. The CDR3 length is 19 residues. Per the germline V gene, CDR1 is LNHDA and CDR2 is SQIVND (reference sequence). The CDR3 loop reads CASSAGGTSGSWVYNEQFF. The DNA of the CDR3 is TGTGCCAGTAGTGCGGGAGGGACTAGCGGGAGCTGGGTATACAATGAGCAGTTCTTC.

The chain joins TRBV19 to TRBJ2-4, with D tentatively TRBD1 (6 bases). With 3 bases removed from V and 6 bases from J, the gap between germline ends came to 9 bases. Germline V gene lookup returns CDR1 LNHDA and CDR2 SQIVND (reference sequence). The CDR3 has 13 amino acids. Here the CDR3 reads CASSISDRNIQYF. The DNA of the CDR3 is TGTGCCAGTAGTATCTCGGACAGAAACATTCAGTACTTC. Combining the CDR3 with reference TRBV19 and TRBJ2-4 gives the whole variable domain DGGITQSPKYLFRKEGQNVTLSCEQNLNHDAMYWYRQDPGQGLRLIYYSQIVNDFQKGDIAEGYSVSREKKESFPLTVTSAQKNPTAFYLCASSISDRNIQYFGAGTRLSVL.

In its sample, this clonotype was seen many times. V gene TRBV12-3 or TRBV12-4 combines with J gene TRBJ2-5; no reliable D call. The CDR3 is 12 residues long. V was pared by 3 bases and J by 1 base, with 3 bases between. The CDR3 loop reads CASSFSQETQYF. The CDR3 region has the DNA TGTGCCAGCAGTTTCAGCCAAGAGACCCAGTACTTC.

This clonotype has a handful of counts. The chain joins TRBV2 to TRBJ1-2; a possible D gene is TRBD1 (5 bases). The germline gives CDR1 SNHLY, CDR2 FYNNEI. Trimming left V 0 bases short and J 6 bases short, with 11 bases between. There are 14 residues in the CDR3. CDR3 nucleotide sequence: TGTGCCAGCAGTGAAGCAGGCCCGACAGATGGCTACACCTTC. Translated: CASSEAGPTDGYTF.

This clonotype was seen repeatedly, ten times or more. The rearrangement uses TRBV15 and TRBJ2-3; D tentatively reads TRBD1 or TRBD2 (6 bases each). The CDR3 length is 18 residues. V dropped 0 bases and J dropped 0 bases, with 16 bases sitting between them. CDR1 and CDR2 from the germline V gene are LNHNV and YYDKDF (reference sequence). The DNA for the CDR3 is TGTGCCACCAGCAGAGATTATTTCGGGGGCGGTAGCACAGATACGCAGTATTTT. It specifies CATSRDYFGGGSTDTQYF. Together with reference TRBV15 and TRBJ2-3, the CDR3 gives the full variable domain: DAMVIQNPRYQVTQFGKPVTLSCSQTLNHNVMYWYQQKSSQAPKLLFHYYDKDFNNEADTPDNFQSRRPNTSFCFLDIRSPGLGDTAMYLCATSRDYFGGGSTDTQYFGPGTRLTVL.

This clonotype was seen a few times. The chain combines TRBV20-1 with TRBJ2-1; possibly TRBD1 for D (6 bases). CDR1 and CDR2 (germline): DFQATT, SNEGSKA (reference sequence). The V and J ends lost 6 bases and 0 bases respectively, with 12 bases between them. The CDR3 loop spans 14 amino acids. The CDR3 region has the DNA TGCAGTGCCCCTGACAGGCGCTCCTACAATGAGCAGTTCTTC. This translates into CSAPDRRSYNEQFF.

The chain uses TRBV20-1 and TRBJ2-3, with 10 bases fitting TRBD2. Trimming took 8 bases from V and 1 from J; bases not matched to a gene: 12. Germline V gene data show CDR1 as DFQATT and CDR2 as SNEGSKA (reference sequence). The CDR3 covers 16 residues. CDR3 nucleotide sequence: TGCAGTCCCCGGGTGGGACTAGCGAGCGGCACAGATACGCAGTATTTT. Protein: CSPRVGLASGTDTQYF.

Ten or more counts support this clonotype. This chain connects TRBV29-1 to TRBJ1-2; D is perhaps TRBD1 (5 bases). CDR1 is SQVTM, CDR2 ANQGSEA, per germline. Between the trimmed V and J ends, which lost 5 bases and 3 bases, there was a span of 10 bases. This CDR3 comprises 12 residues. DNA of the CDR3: TGCAGCGTTAGGAGGGGCGACTATGGCTACACCTTC. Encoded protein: CSVRRGDYGYTF. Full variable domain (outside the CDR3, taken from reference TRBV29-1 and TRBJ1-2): SAVISQKPSRDICQRGTSLTIQCQVDSQVTMMFWYRQQPGQSLTLIATANQGSEATYESGFVIDKFPISRPNLTFSTLTVSNMSPEDSSIYLCSVRRGDYGYTFGSGTRLTVV.

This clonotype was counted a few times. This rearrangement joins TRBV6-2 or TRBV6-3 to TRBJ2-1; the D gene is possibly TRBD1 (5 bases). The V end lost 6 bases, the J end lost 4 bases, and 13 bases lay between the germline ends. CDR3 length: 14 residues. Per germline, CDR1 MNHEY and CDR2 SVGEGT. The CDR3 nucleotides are TGTGCCAGCAGCCCTTCCGACAGTTACAATGAGCAGTTCTTC. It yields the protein CASSPSDSYNEQFF.

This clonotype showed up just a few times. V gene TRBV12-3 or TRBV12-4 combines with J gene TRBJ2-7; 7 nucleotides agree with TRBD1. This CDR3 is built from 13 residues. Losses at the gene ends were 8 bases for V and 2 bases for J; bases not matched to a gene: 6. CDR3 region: CASRWTGTYEQYF. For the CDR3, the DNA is TGTGCCAGCCGATGGACAGGAACCTACGAGCAGTACTTC.

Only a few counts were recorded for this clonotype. DNA of the CDR3: TGTGCCAGCAGCTTAGAGGACCTAGCGGTGCAAGAGACCCAGTACTTC. Encoded protein: CASSLEDLAVQETQYF. The V gene is TRBV11-2, the J gene TRBJ2-5; 7 bases map to TRBD2. Germline CDR1 is SGHAT and CDR2 is FQNNGV. The J segment lost 2 bases and the V segment lost 0 bases, leaving 6 bases of the junction unmatched. The CDR3 extends over 16 amino acids.

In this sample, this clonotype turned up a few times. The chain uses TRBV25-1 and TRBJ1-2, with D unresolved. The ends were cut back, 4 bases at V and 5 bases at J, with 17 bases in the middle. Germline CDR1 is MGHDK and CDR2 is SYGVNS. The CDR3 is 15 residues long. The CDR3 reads CASSVAGDSTYGYTF. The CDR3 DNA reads TGTGCCAGCAGTGTCGCAGGAGATTCGACATATGGCTACACCTTC.

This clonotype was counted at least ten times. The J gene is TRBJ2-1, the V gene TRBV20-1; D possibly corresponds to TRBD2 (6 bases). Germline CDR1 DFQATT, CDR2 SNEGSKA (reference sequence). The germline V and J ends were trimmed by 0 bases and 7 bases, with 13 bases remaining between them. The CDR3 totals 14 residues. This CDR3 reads CSARDTSRRNEQFF. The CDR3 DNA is TGCAGTGCTAGAGATACTAGCAGGAGGAATGAGCAGTTCTTC.

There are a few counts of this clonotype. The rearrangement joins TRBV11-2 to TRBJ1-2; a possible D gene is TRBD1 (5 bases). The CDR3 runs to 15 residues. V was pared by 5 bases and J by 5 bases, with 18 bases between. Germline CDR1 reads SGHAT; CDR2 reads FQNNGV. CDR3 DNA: TGTGCCAGCAGCCTCCGTGCAGGGTATGGGTATGGCTACACCTTC. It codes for CASSLRAGYGYGYTF.